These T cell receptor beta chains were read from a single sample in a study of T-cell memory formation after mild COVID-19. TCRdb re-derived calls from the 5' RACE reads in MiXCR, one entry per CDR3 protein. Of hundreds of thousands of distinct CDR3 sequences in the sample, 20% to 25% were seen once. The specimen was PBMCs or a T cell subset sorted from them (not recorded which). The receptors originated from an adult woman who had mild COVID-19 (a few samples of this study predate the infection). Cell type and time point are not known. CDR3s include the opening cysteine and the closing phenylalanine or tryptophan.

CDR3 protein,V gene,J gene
CASSLGQGSGAPQHF,TRBV5-1,TRBJ1-5
CASSGGAGGYNEQFF,TRBV12-3/TRBV12-4,TRBJ2-1
CASSWQGNQPQHF,TRBV6-5,TRBJ1-5
CASSPLGVTGELFF,TRBV7-3,TRBJ2-2
CASSEKGQGTGNTIYF,TRBV6-1,TRBJ1-3
CASSLDPAGGVTDTQYF,TRBV5-4,TRBJ2-3
CASSLDRAYQETQYF,TRBV7-8,TRBJ2-5
CASSQDRTGKTFQYF,TRBV4-2,TRBJ2-4
CASSSIRDTQYF,TRBV12-3/TRBV12-4,TRBJ2-3
CASSLQGVYEQYF,TRBV7-2,TRBJ2-7
CASSLSGTYYEQYF,TRBV18,TRBJ2-7
CASSLVTGDYNEQFF,TRBV5-1,TRBJ2-1
CAISRTGENRSGYTF,TRBV10-3,TRBJ1-2
CASSKNTDTQYF,TRBV2,TRBJ2-3
CASSFPLGGARAFF,TRBV27,TRBJ1-1
CASSPGQGTEAFF,TRBV18,TRBJ1-1
CAIKRDATYNQQFF,TRBV10-3,TRBJ2-1
CASSPQARPNTGELFF,TRBV9,TRBJ2-2
CAISGTSGSLIYEQYF,TRBV10-3,TRBJ2-7
CASSLLGRTANYNEQFF,TRBV7-9,TRBJ2-1
CASSVASIEGQQFF,TRBV9,TRBJ2-1
CASSWRQDTDTQYF,TRBV2,TRBJ2-3
CASSLRTGGYEQYF,TRBV12-3/TRBV12-4,TRBJ2-7
CATSDGHTPYTDTQYF,TRBV24-1,TRBJ2-3
CASSPAQGRGEFF,TRBV3-1,TRBJ2-1
CASSPSGPRRQFF,TRBV27,TRBJ2-1
CASSPRRSGTSGIIAKNIQYF,TRBV7-9,TRBJ2-4
CASTIGGGGTEAFF,TRBV12-3/TRBV12-4,TRBJ1-1
CASRPGISGGGYEQYF,TRBV27,TRBJ2-7
CASSVEASGAYEQYF,TRBV9,TRBJ2-7
CAISRTGAYEQYF,TRBV10-3,TRBJ2-7
CASSPGGLYGGNTIYF,TRBV11-2,TRBJ1-3
CASSDRFWELFF,TRBV6-1,TRBJ2-2
CASSLMDSPYQETQYF,TRBV7-9,TRBJ2-5
CASSQAGNIQYF,TRBV3-1,TRBJ2-4
CSASRTGYSNQPQHF,TRBV20-1,TRBJ1-5